This T cell receptor beta chain was captured in a study of response to subunit inactivated influenza vaccine. TCRdb passed the RT-PCR reads through MiXCR, listing each CDR3 protein once. This table holds hundreds of thousands of distinct CDR3 sequences, about 8% found once. Whole-study results and caveats: It was the authors' suggestion that each seasonal influenza vaccination recruits few new T cells.

A single count supports this clonotype. Its antigen is unknown. V shed 3 bases and J 4 bases; nucleotides not matched to a gene: 10. CDR3 length equals 17 residues. Germline-derived CDR1 and CDR2 are SGHTA and FQGNSA. The V and J genes are TRBV7-2 and TRBJ2-3; TRBD1 matches 10 bases. The source is a man aged 45 to 70 who received an inactivated influenza vaccine. Specimen: PBMCs from blood, collected around 25 months after vaccination. The CDR3 DNA reads as TGTGCCAGCAGCTTTAGTTACCCGGGACAGGGGTCAGATACGCAGTATTTT. This translates into CASSFSYPGQGSDTQYF.